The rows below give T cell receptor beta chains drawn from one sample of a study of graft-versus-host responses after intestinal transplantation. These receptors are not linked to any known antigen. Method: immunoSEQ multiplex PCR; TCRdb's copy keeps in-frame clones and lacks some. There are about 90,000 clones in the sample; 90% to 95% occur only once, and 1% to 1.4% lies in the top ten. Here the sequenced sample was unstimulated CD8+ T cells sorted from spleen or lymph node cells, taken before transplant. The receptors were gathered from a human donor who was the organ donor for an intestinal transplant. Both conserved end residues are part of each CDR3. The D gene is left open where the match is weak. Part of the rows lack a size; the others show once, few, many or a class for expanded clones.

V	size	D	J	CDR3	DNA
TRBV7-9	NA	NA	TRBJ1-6	CASSALRSSSYNSPLHF	TGTGCCAGCAGCGCTTTACGGTCAAGCTCCTATAATTCACCCCTCCACTTT
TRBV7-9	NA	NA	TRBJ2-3	CASSLVERSTDTQYF	TGTGCCAGCAGCTTAGTTGAGAGGAGCACAGATACGCAGTATTTT
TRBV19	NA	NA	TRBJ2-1	CASSIDLYRGWSNEQFF	TGTGCCAGTAGTATAGATCTTTACCGAGGATGGTCCAATGAGCAGTTCTTC
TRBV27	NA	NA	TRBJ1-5	CASSFRVNQPQHF	TGTGCCAGCAGTTTCAGGGTCAATCAGCCCCAGCATTTT
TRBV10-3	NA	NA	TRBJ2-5	CAISEIASKTQYF	TGTGCCATCAGTGAAATAGCGTCCAAGACCCAGTACTTC
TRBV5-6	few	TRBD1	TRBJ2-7	CASSSTGGRYEQYF	TGTGCCAGCAGCTCGACAGGGGGCCGATACGAGCAGTACTTC
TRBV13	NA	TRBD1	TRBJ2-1	CASSTTTRGQMNWNEQFF	TGTGCCAGCAGCACCACAACCAGGGGGCAAATGAATTGGAATGAGCAGTTCTTC
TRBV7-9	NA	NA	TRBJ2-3	CASSLYYLGWGTDTQYF	TGTGCCAGCAGCTTATATTACCTAGGCTGGGGCACAGATACGCAGTATTTT
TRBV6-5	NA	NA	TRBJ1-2	CASSLGGPAGYTF	TGTGCCAGCAGTTTGGGCGGGCCGGCGGGCTACACCTTC
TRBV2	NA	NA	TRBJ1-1	CASSPTGNTEAFF	TGTGCCAGCAGTCCTACAGGGAACACTGAAGCTTTCTTT
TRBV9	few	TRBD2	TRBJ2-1	CASSLSGVINEQFF	TGTGCCAGCAGCCTTAGCGGGGTCATCAATGAGCAGTTCTTC
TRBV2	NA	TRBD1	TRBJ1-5	CASSDPGTGSASQPQHF	TGTGCCAGCAGTGACCCGGGGACAGGGTCGGCAAGTCAGCCCCAGCATTTT
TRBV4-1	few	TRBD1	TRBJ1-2	CASRMETGGADYGYTF	TGCGCCAGCAGGATGGAAACAGGGGGCGCTGACTATGGCTACACCTTC
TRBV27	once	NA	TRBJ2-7	CASSLERFSYEQYF	TGTGCCAGCAGTTTGGAGCGTTTCTCCTACGAGCAGTACTTC
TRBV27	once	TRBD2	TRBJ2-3	CASSTLLTSGGADTQYF	TGTGCCAGCAGTACGCTCCTTACTAGCGGGGGGGCCGATACGCAGTATTTT